This record concerns one T cell receptor (beta chain) sequence. This entry comes from a study of T cell changes during pregnancy in multiple sclerosis. Germline V gene sequence: CDR1 SEHNR, CDR2 FQNEAQ (reference sequence). V was shortened by 2 bases and J by 8 bases, with 15 bases between the two germline ends. CDR3 length: 14 residues. The protocol was immunoSEQ multiplex PCR, while the TCRdb copy is restricted to in-frame clones and leaves out a portion. The sample has 100,000 to 110,000 clones, approximately 92% seen once. This chain connects TRBV7-9 to TRBJ1-2; maybe TRBD1 (5 bases). The source is a female donor with multiple sclerosis, enrolled in a pregnancy study. Sequencing was performed on peripheral blood, taken after pregnancy. The CDR3 is CASSLSYRLRGYTF. CDR3 DNA sequence: TGTGCCAGCAGCTTAAGTTACAGGCTAAGAGGCTACACCTTC.